Listed below are T cell receptor beta chains from one sample, sequenced in a study of T cell changes during pregnancy in multiple sclerosis. Sequencing was performed with immunoSEQ multiplex PCR; in TCRdb, only in-frame clones are kept and a portion is missing. The data contain about 83,000 clones, about 89% of them singletons. The specimen was PBMCs, collected in the first trimester of pregnancy. The receptors here all came from a female donor in good health, serving as a control in a pregnancy study. Some clones in this sample may be carry-over from other donors' samples. Both conserved end residues are part of each CDR3. Fields, in order: D gene, J gene, CDR3 length, clone size, V gene, CDR3 DNA, CDR3 protein. D genes are given only for firm matches. Rows give clone size only sometimes, using once, few, many, or a class for an expanded clone.

D gene: .
J gene: TRBJ2-7
CDR3 length: 12
clone size: .
V gene: TRBV29-1
CDR3 DNA: TGCAGCGTTCTGTTAGGGCGGGGTCCGAAGTACTTC
CDR3 protein: CSVLLGRGPKYF

D gene: .
J gene: TRBJ1-1
CDR3 length: 14
clone size: .
V gene: TRBV27
CDR3 DNA: TGTGCCAGCAGTCCCGGAGGCAGGAACACTGAAGCTTTCTTT
CDR3 protein: CASSPGGRNTEAFF

D gene: TRBD2
J gene: TRBJ2-2
CDR3 length: 15
clone size: .
V gene: TRBV6-4
CDR3 DNA: TGTGCCAGCAGTGCTACTAGCGGGAACACCGGGGAGCTGTTTTTT
CDR3 protein: CASSATSGNTGELFF

D gene: .
J gene: TRBJ2-4
CDR3 length: 14
clone size: .
V gene: TRBV27
CDR3 DNA: TGTGCCAGCAGTTTACTAGCGACAAAAAACATTCAGTACTTC
CDR3 protein: CASSLLATKNIQYF

D gene: .
J gene: TRBJ1-6
CDR3 length: 14
clone size: few
V gene: TRBV7-5
CDR3 DNA: TGTGTCAGAAGCGCAGGGACAGGGGGTTCACCCCTCCACTTT
CDR3 protein: CVRSAGTGGSPLHF

D gene: .
J gene: TRBJ2-5
CDR3 length: 15
clone size: .
V gene: TRBV7-9
CDR3 DNA: TGTGCCAGCAGCCCCGCGGCGGTGGTCAAAGAGACCCAGTACTTC
CDR3 protein: CASSPAAVVKETQYF

D gene: TRBD2
J gene: TRBJ2-3
CDR3 length: 14
clone size: .
V gene: TRBV4-1
CDR3 DNA: TGCGCCAGCAGCCAAGTACTAGCGCGAGATACGCAGTATTTT
CDR3 protein: CASSQVLARDTQYF

D gene: .
J gene: TRBJ2-7
CDR3 length: 10
clone size: .
V gene: TRBV28
CDR3 DNA: TGTGCCAGCAAAGAGGGCGAGCAGTACTTC
CDR3 protein: CASKEGEQYF

D gene: .
J gene: TRBJ2-7
CDR3 length: 15
clone size: .
V gene: TRBV15
CDR3 DNA: TGTGCCACCAGCAGGGCTACAGGGTCGGGGTACGAGCAGTACTTC
CDR3 protein: CATSRATGSGYEQYF

D gene: .
J gene: TRBJ2-1
CDR3 length: 11
clone size: many
V gene: TRBV28
CDR3 DNA: TGCGCCGTATTTTCCTACAATGAGCAGTTCTTC
CDR3 protein: CAVFSYNEQFF

D gene: .
J gene: TRBJ1-1
CDR3 length: 12
clone size: .
V gene: TRBV19
CDR3 DNA: TGTGCCAGTAGTATATGGTCCGGGGAAGCTTTCTTT
CDR3 protein: CASSIWSGEAFF

D gene: TRBD1
J gene: TRBJ2-5
CDR3 length: 13
clone size: .
V gene: TRBV29-1
CDR3 DNA: TGCAGCGTAACCAGGGGGCGAGGAGAGACCCAGTACTTC
CDR3 protein: CSVTRGRGETQYF

D gene: TRBD1
J gene: TRBJ1-1
CDR3 length: 14
clone size: .
V gene: TRBV6-6
CDR3 DNA: TGTGCCAGCAGTCCCCCGGACAGGGACACTGAAGCTTTCTTT
CDR3 protein: CASSPPDRDTEAFF

D gene: .
J gene: TRBJ1-1
CDR3 length: 13
clone size: .
V gene: TRBV2
CDR3 DNA: TGTGCCAGGATTAGAACAGTGAACACTGAAGCTTTCTTT
CDR3 protein: CARIRTVNTEAFF

D gene: .
J gene: TRBJ1-1
CDR3 length: 13
clone size: .
V gene: TRBV6-5
CDR3 DNA: TGTGCCAGCGGGGGCACCATGAACACTGAAGCTTTCTTT
CDR3 protein: CASGGTMNTEAFF

D gene: .
J gene: TRBJ1-4
CDR3 length: 12
clone size: .
V gene: TRBV7-9
CDR3 DNA: TGTGCCAGCAGCTCACTCAATGAAAAACTGTTTTTT
CDR3 protein: CASSSLNEKLFF

D gene: .
J gene: TRBJ2-7
CDR3 length: 14
clone size: .
V gene: TRBV28
CDR3 DNA: TGTGCCAGCAGTTTTCGGCGGGCCCCCTACGAGCAGTACTTC
CDR3 protein: CASSFRRAPYEQYF

D gene: .
J gene: TRBJ2-6
CDR3 length: 15
clone size: .
V gene: TRBV11-2
CDR3 DNA: TGTGCCAGCAGCTACAGGGTGGCCGGGGCCAACGTCCTGACTTTC
CDR3 protein: CASSYRVAGANVLTF

D gene: TRBD2
J gene: TRBJ2-7
CDR3 length: 14
clone size: once
V gene: TRBV19
CDR3 DNA: TGTGCCAGTAGTTCCGGGGAGGGTATCTACGAGCAGTACTTC
CDR3 protein: CASSSGEGIYEQYF

D gene: TRBD2
J gene: TRBJ2-2
CDR3 length: 15
clone size: .
V gene: TRBV4-2
CDR3 DNA: TGTGCCAGCGCGAGCGGGAGGGCCGGAACCGGGGAGCTGTTTTTT
CDR3 protein: CASASGRAGTGELFF

D gene: TRBD1
J gene: TRBJ1-5
CDR3 length: 16
clone size: .
V gene: TRBV6-6
CDR3 DNA: TGTGCCAGCAGTACCGGGACAGGGGTGGTGGATCAGCCCCAGCATTTT
CDR3 protein: CASSTGTGVVDQPQHF

D gene: .
J gene: TRBJ2-2
CDR3 length: 13
clone size: .
V gene: TRBV7-3
CDR3 DNA: TGTGCCAGCAGCTGGGCATCCACCGGGGAGCTGTTTTTT
CDR3 protein: CASSWASTGELFF

D gene: TRBD1
J gene: TRBJ2-7
CDR3 length: 15
clone size: .
V gene: TRBV5-1
CDR3 DNA: TGCGCCAGCAGCTTGGGGGACAGGAGCTCCTACGAGCAGTACTTC
CDR3 protein: CASSLGDRSSYEQYF

D gene: TRBD1
J gene: TRBJ2-5
CDR3 length: 14
clone size: .
V gene: TRBV6-5
CDR3 DNA: TGTGCCAGCAGTTACAGGGACAGGGGGGAGACCCAGTACTTC
CDR3 protein: CASSYRDRGETQYF

D gene: TRBD1
J gene: TRBJ1-1
CDR3 length: 16
clone size: .
V gene: TRBV7-9
CDR3 DNA: TGTGCCAGCAGCTTAAGGGGGCCGGTTCGGAACACTGAAGCTTTCTTT
CDR3 protein: CASSLRGPVRNTEAFF

D gene: TRBD2
J gene: TRBJ2-3
CDR3 length: 16
clone size: .
V gene: TRBV19
CDR3 DNA: TGTGCCAGTGGCACCGCGGGGACTAACCGCTTACTTGAGCAGTATTTT
CDR3 protein: CASGTAGTNRLLEQYF

D gene: TRBD2
J gene: TRBJ2-1
CDR3 length: 15
clone size: .
V gene: TRBV10-1
CDR3 DNA: TGCGCCAGCAGTGGGAAGCGGGGCTCCTACAATGAGCAGTTCTTC
CDR3 protein: CASSGKRGSYNEQFF

D gene: TRBD1
J gene: TRBJ1-2
CDR3 length: 14
clone size: .
V gene: TRBV5-1
CDR3 DNA: TGCGCCAGCAGTTGGGACAGGCGAGCCTATGGCTACACCTTC
CDR3 protein: CASSWDRRAYGYTF

D gene: .
J gene: TRBJ2-4
CDR3 length: 13
clone size: .
V gene: TRBV7-8
CDR3 DNA: TGTGCCAGCAGCTTACGGGAGACGAACATTCAGTACTTC
CDR3 protein: CASSLRETNIQYF

D gene: .
J gene: TRBJ1-5
CDR3 length: 13
clone size: once
V gene: TRBV19
CDR3 DNA: TGTGCCAGTAGCCTAGCCAATGATCAGCCCCAGCATTTT
CDR3 protein: CASSLANDQPQHF

D gene: .
J gene: TRBJ1-2
CDR3 length: 12
clone size: few
V gene: TRBV5-8
CDR3 DNA: TGTGCCAGCAGCTTGAACAGGGAGTTCGACACCTTC
CDR3 protein: CASSLNREFDTF

D gene: TRBD2
J gene: TRBJ2-1
CDR3 length: 17
clone size: .
V gene: TRBV10-3
CDR3 DNA: TGTGCCATCAGTGACTTGGCGGGGGGGTTGACCTACAATGAGCAGTTCTTC
CDR3 protein: CAISDLAGGLTYNEQFF

D gene: .
J gene: TRBJ1-5
CDR3 length: 14
clone size: .
V gene: TRBV13
CDR3 DNA: TGTGCCAGCAGCTTAGGACACCGCAATCAGCCCCAGCATTTT
CDR3 protein: CASSLGHRNQPQHF

D gene: .
J gene: TRBJ2-5
CDR3 length: 13
clone size: .
V gene: TRBV11-2
CDR3 DNA: TGTGCCAGCAGCTTATGGCGCGGGGAGACCCAGTACTTC
CDR3 protein: CASSLWRGETQYF

D gene: TRBD1
J gene: TRBJ1-1
CDR3 length: 19
clone size: .
V gene: TRBV27
CDR3 DNA: TGTGCCAGCAGTTTCCTTTCCCCCGGGACAGTCCCGATGAACACTGAAGCTTTCTTT
CDR3 protein: CASSFLSPGTVPMNTEAFF

D gene: TRBD2
J gene: TRBJ2-5
CDR3 length: 16
clone size: .
V gene: TRBV10-3
CDR3 DNA: TGTGCCATCAGTGGTTTTGCGGGGGGGCCTGAAGAGACCCAGTACTTC
CDR3 protein: CAISGFAGGPEETQYF

D gene: .
J gene: TRBJ1-1
CDR3 length: 17
clone size: .
V gene: TRBV7-9
CDR3 DNA: TGTGCCAGCAGCTTAGGCCCAGCGTTATTCATGAACACTGAAGCTTTCTTT
CDR3 protein: CASSLGPALFMNTEAFF

D gene: TRBD2
J gene: TRBJ2-5
CDR3 length: 14
clone size: .
V gene: TRBV18
CDR3 DNA: TGTGCCAGCTCCCAGGGAAGCGGGAGGGAAGACCAGTACTTC
CDR3 protein: CASSQGSGREDQYF

D gene: .
J gene: TRBJ1-5
CDR3 length: 14
clone size: .
V gene: TRBV28
CDR3 DNA: TGTGCCAGCATTCTGCAGGGTCCCAATCAGCCCCAGCATTTT
CDR3 protein: CASILQGPNQPQHF

D gene: .
J gene: TRBJ1-5
CDR3 length: 14
clone size: .
V gene: TRBV5-7
CDR3 DNA: TGTGCCAGCAGCTTGCGCAGGGGCGATCAGCCCCAGCATTTT
CDR3 protein: CASSLRRGDQPQHF

D gene: .
J gene: TRBJ1-4
CDR3 length: 14
clone size: .
V gene: TRBV7-8
CDR3 DNA: TGTGCCAGCAGCTTACTCAGAACTAATGAAAAACTGTTTTTT
CDR3 protein: CASSLLRTNEKLFF